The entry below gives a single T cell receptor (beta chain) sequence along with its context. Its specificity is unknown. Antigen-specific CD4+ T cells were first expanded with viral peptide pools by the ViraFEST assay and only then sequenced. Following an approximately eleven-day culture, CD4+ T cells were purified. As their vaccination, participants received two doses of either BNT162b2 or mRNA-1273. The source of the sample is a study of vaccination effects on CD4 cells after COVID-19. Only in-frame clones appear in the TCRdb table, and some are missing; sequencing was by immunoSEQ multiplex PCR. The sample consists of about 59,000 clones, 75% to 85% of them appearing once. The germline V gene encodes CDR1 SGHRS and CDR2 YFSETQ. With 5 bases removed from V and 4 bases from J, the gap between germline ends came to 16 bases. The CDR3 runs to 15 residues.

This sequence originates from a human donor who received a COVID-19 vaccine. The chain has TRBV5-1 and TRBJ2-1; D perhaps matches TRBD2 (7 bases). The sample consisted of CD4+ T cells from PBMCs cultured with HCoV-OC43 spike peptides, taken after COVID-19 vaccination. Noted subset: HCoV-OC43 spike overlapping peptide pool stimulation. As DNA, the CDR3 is TGCGCCAGCAGTGGGGGGGGCAGCGGGTACAATGAGCAGTTCTTC. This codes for CASSGGGSGYNEQFF.